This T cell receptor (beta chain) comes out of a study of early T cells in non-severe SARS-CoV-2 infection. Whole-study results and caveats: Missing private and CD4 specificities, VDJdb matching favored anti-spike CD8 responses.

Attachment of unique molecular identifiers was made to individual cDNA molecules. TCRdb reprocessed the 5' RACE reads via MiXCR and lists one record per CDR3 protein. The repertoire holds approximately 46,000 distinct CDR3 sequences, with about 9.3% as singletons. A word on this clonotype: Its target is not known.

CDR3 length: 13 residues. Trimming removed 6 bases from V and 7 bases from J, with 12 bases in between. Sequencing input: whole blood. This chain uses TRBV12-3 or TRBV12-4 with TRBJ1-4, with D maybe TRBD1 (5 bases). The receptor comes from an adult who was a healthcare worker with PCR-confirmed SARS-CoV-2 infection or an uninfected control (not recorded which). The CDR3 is CASSGGTVEKLFF. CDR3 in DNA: TGTGCCAGCAGCGGCGGGACGGTTGAAAAACTGTTTTTT.